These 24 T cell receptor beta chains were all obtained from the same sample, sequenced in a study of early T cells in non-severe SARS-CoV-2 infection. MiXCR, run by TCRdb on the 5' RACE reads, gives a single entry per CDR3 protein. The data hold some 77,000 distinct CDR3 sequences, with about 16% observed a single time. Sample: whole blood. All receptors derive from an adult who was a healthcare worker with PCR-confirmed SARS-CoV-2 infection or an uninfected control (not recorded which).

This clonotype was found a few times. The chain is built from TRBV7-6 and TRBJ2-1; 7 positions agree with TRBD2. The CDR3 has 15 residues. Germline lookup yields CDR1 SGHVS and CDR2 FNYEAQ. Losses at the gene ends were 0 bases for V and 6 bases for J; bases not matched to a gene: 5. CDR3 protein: CASSLAAGAGNEQFF. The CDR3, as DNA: TGTGCCAGCAGCTTAGCTGCGGGAGCGGGCAATGAGCAGTTCTTC.

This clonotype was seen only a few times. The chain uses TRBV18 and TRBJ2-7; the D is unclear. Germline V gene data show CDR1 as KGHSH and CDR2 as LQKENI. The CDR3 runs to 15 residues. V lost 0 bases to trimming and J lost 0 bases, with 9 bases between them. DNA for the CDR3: TGTGCCAGCTCACCACCATGGGCAAGCTCCTACGAGCAGTACTTC. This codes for CASSPPWASSYEQYF.

The DNA for the CDR3 is TGTGCCAGCAGCTTAGGGTCCCCATTTGCAGGGTACACCGGGGAGCTGTTTTTT. Its translation: CASSLGSPFAGYTGELFF. The chain employs TRBV7-6 and TRBJ2-2; the D gene is possibly TRBD1 (5 bases). The CDR3 is 18 residues long. Looked up from germline, CDR1 is SGHVS and CDR2 is FNYEAQ. V dropped 1 base and J dropped 3 bases, with 18 bases sitting between them.

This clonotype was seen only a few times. The CDR3: CASSPQDRGLGEQYF. The CDR3 bases are TGTGCCAGCAGCCCCCAGGACAGGGGGCTTGGCGAGCAGTACTTC. V usage is TRBV7-9 and J usage is TRBJ2-7, with 11 bases fitting TRBD1. V was clipped by 5 bases and J by 6 bases; unmatched bases: 9. Germline CDR1 is SEHNR and CDR2 is FQNEAQ (reference sequence). The CDR3 is 15 amino acids.

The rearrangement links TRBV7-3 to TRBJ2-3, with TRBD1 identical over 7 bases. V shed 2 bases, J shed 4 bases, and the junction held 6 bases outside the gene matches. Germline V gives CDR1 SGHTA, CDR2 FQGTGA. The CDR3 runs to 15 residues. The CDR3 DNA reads TGTGCCAGCAGCTTACGAGGGGGCGAGGCAGATACGCAGTATTTT. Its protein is CASSLRGGEADTQYF.

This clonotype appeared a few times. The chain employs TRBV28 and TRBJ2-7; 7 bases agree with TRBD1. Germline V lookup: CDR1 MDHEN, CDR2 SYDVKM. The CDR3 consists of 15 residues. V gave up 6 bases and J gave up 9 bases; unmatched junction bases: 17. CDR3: CASSLTDRQGYGQYF. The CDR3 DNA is TGTGCCAGCAGCCTCACGGACAGGCAAGGGTATGGGCAGTACTTC.

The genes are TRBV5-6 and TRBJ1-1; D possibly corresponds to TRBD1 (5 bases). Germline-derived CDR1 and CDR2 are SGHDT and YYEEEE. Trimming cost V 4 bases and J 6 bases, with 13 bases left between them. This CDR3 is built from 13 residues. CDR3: CASSGSRGAEAFF. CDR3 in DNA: TGTGCCAGCAGCGGATCCCGGGGGGCTGAAGCTTTCTTT.

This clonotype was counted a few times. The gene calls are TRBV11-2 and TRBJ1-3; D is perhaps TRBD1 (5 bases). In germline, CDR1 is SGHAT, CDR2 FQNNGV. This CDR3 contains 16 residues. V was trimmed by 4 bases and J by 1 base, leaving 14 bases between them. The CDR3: CASSSDRDLSGNTIYF. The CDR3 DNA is TGTGCCAGCAGCTCCGACCGGGACTTATCTGGAAACACCATATATTTT.

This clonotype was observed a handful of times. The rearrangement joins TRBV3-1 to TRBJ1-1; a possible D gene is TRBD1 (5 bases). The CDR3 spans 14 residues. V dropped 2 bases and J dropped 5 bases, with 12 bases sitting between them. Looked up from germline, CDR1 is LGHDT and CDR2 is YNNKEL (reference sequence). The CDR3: CASSQQGIFTEAFF. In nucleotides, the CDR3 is TGTGCCAGCAGCCAACAGGGTATTTTTACTGAAGCTTTCTTT.

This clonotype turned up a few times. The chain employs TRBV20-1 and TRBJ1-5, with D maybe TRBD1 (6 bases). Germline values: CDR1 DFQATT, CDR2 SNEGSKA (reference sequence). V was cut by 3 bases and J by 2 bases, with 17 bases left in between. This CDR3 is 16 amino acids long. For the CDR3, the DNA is TGCAGTGCTAGGCCTAAGGCAGGGGCCGGCAATCAGCCCCAGCATTTT. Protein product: CSARPKAGAGNQPQHF.

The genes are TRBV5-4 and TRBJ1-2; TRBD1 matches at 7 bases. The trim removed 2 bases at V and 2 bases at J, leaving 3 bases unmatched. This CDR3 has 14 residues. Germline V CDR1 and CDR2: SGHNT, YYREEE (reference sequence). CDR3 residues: CASSFGTENYGYTF. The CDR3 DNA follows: TGTGCCAGCAGCTTTGGGACAGAAAACTATGGCTACACCTTC.

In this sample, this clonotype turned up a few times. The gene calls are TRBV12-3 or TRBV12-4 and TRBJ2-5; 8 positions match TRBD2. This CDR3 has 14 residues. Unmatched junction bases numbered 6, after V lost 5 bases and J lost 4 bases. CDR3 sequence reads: CASSAGLAVETQYF. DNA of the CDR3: TGTGCCAGCAGTGCCGGACTAGCTGTAGAGACCCAGTACTTC.

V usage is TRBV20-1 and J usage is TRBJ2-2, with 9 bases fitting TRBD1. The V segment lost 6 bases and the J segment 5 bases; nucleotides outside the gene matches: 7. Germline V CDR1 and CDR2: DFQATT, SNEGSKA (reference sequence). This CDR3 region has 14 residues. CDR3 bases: TGCAGTGCCCTAGGACAGGGGCGGACCGGGGAGCTGTTTTTT. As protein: CSALGQGRTGELFF.

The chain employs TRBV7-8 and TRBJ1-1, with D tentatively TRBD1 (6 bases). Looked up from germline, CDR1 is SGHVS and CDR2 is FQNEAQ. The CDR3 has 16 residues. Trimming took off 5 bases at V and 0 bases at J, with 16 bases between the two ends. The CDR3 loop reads CASSAYRVLMNTEAFF. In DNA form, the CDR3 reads TGTGCCAGCAGCGCGTACAGGGTTCTAATGAACACTGAAGCTTTCTTT.

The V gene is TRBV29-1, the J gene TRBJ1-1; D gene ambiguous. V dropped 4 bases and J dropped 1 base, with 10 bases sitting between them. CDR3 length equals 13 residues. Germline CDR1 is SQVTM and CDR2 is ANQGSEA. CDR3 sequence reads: CSVGVIGNTEAFF. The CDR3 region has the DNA TGCAGCGTTGGGGTTATTGGGAACACTGAAGCTTTCTTT.

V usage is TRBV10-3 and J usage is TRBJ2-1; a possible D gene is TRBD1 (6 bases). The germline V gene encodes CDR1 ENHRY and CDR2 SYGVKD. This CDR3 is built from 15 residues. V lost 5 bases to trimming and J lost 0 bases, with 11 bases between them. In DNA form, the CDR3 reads TGTGCCATCAGTCAGGACAGCTTCTCCTACAATGAGCAGTTCTTC. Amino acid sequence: CAISQDSFSYNEQFF.

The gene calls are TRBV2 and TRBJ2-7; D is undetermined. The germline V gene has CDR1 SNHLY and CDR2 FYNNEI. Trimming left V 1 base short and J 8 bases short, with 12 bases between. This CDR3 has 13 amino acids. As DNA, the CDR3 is TGTGCCAGCAGTGAAGAGGTATCCAGCCAGCAGTACTTC. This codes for CASSEEVSSQQYF.

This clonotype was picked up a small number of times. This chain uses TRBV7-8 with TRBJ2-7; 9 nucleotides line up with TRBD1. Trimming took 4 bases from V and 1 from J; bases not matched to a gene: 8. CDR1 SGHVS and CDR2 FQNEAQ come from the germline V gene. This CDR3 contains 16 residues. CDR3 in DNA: TGTGCCAGCAGCTCACCGACAGGGGGTAAATCCTACGAGCAGTACTTC. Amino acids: CASSSPTGGKSYEQYF.

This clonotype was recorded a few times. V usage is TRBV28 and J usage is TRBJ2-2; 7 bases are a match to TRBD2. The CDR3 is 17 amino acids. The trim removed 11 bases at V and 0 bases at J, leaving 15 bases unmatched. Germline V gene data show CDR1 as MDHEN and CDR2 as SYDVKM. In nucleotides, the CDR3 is TGTGCCGCTCAGACCAGCGGGGTTCCCGCGAACACCGGGGAGCTGTTTTTT. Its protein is CAAQTSGVPANTGELFF.

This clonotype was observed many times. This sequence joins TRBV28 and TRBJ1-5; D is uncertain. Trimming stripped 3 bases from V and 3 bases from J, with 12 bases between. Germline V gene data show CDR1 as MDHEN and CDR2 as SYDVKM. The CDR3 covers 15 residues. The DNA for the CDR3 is TGTGCCAGCAGTTTCAGCGCAGAGTACAATCAGCCCCAGCATTTT. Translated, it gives CASSFSAEYNQPQHF.

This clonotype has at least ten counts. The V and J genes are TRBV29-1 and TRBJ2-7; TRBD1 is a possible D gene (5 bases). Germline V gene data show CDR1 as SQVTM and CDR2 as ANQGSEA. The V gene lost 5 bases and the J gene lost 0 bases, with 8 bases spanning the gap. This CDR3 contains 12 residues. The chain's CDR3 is CSVQGSSYEQYF. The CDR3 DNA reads TGCAGCGTTCAGGGCAGCTCCTACGAGCAGTACTTC.

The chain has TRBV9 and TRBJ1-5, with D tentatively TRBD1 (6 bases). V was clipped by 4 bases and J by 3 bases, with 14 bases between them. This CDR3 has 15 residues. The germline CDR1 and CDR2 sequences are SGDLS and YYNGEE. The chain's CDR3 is CASSLQGTPNQPQHF. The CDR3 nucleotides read TGTGCCAGCAGCTTGCAAGGGACACCCAATCAGCCCCAGCATTTT.

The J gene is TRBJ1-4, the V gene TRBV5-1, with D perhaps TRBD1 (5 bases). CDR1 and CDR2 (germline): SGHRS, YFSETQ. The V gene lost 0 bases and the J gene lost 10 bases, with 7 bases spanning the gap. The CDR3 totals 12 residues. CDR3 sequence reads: CASSLDGGKLFF. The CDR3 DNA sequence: TGCGCCAGCAGCTTGGATGGGGGAAAACTGTTTTTT.

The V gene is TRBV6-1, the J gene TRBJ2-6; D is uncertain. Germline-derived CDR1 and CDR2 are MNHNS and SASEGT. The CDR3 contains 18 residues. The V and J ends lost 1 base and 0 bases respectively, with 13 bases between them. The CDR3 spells CASSEVGRSFSGANVLTF. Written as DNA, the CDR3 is TGTGCCAGCAGTGAAGTGGGTAGAAGTTTCTCTGGGGCCAACGTCCTGACTTTC.